A single sample gave rise to the 20 T cell receptor beta chains below, sequenced in a study of T cells after posttransplantation cyclophosphamide. Cells defined as naive were viable CD3+CD4+ or CD3+CD8+ and CCR7+CD45RA+CD45RO-CD95-CD27+CD28+. The assay was immunoSEQ multiplex PCR, and TCRdb's table has in-frame clones only and misses some. Here the sample spans some 20,000 clones, less than 98% being singletons. The sequencing input was naive CD4+ T cells sorted from PBMCs. Every receptor here comes from a man aged 50 to 59 in good health, CMV-negative, and a related stem cell transplant donor.

The rearrangement links TRBV7-3 to TRBJ2-5, with TRBD2 matching over 15 bases. Germline loops: CDR1 SGHTA, CDR2 FQGTGA. The CDR3 runs to 19 residues. Germline trimming cut 5 bases from V and 4 bases from J; bases unmatched to any gene: 14. For the CDR3, the DNA is TGTGCCAGCAGCCCGGATCGGACTAGCGGGAGGGCCTGTGGAGAGACCCAGTACTTC. This translates into CASSPDRTSGRACGETQYF.

The chain combines TRBV6-5 with TRBJ2-5; TRBD1 is a possible D gene (6 bases). The J call may be wrong; the DNA end is better matched by TRBJ2-7. The germline CDR1 and CDR2 sequences are MNHEY and SVGAGI. The CDR3 extends over 15 amino acids. CDR3 in amino acids: CASSYNRVSAYEQYF. CDR3 coding DNA: TGTGCCAGCAGTTACAACAGGGTGTCAGCCTACGAGCAGTACTTC.

The V call is TRBV9, the J call TRBJ1-4, with TRBD1 matching 7 bases. The germline CDR1 and CDR2 sequences are SGDLS and YYNGEE. After removal of 4 bases from V and 8 bases from J, the junction contained 11 bases not matched to a gene. The CDR3 contains 15 residues. The CDR3: CASSSRQGHPEKLFF. CDR3 sequence (DNA): TGTGCCAGCAGCTCCAGACAGGGCCATCCAGAAAAACTGTTTTTT.

The rearrangement links TRBV7-9 to TRBJ2-7; 9 bases align to TRBD1. Germline V gives CDR1 SEHNR, CDR2 FQNEAQ (reference sequence). V gave up 5 bases and J gave up 0 bases; unmatched junction bases: 5. There are 15 residues in the CDR3. The CDR3 nucleotides are TGTGCCAGCAGCCAAGACAGGGGGAACTCCTACGAGCAGTACTTC. Translated: CASSQDRGNSYEQYF.

The rearrangement joins TRBV15 to TRBJ2-1, with 8 nucleotides matching TRBD2. V was clipped by 11 bases and J by 8 bases; unmatched bases: 8. The V gene's germline CDR1 is LNHNV and CDR2 YYDKDF (reference sequence). The CDR3 loop spans 12 amino acids. This CDR3 is CACRGGLDEQFF. The DNA of the CDR3 is TGTGCCTGCAGAGGGGGACTAGATGAGCAGTTCTTC.

The chain carries TRBV11-2 and TRBJ1-2; tentative D call: TRBD1 (6 bases). The CDR3 is made up of 18 amino acids. V lost 4 bases to trimming and J lost 0 bases, with 21 bases between them. Germline V CDR1 and CDR2: SGHAT, FQNNGV. CDR3 protein: CASSSLRGQKATNYGYTF. CDR3 nucleotide sequence: TGTGCCAGCAGCTCCCTAAGGGGACAAAAAGCTACTAACTATGGCTACACCTTC.

The gene calls are TRBV7-2 and TRBJ1-1; 7 nucleotides align to TRBD1. This CDR3 spans 13 amino acids. Germline V CDR1 and CDR2: SGHTA, FQGNSA. V shed 0 bases, J shed 10 bases, and the junction held 5 bases outside the gene matches. The CDR3: CASSLAGGYVAFF. In nucleotides, the CDR3 is TGTGCCAGCAGCTTAGCAGGGGGCTATGTAGCTTTCTTT.

This chain links TRBV4-3 with TRBJ1-4, with 11 bases identical to TRBD1. Germline assignment: CDR1 LGHNA and CDR2 YSLEER. CDR3 size: 15 residues. The V and J ends lost 3 bases and 8 bases, in that order; junction bases with no gene match: 5. CDR3 DNA: TGCGCCAGCAGCCACAGGACAGGGGGCGAAGAAAAACTGTTTTTT. This sequence encodes CASSHRTGGEEKLFF.

The gene calls are TRBV19 and TRBJ1-1, with TRBD1 as a possible D gene (6 bases). Looked up from germline, CDR1 is LNHDA and CDR2 is SQIVND (reference sequence). Trimming removed 6 bases from V and 1 base from J, with 9 bases in between. The CDR3 has 13 amino acids. CDR3 DNA sequence: TGTGCCAGTAGACAGGGACGGAACACTGAAGCTTTCTTT. It codes for CASRQGRNTEAFF.

DNA for the CDR3: TGTGCCAGCAAACTGAGGGGGAGACAGGGGGCACAGCCCCAGCATTTT. Protein product: CASKLRGRQGAQPQHF. The V gene is TRBV6-6, the J gene TRBJ1-5; 10 positions agree with TRBD1. Germline assignment: CDR1 MNHNY and CDR2 SVGAGI (reference sequence). V was clipped by 7 bases and J by 7 bases; unmatched bases: 13. The CDR3 sequence is 16 residues long.

The rearrangement joins TRBV14 to TRBJ2-3, with a possible D match to TRBD2 (5 bases). The CDR3 consists of 16 residues. CDR1 and CDR2 (germline): SGHDN, FVKESK. Trimming took 1 base from V and 0 from J, leaving 11 bases between them. CDR3 region: CASSQAPGVSTDTQYF. DNA for the CDR3: TGTGCCAGCAGCCAAGCCCCCGGGGTGAGCACAGATACGCAGTATTTT. Full variable domain (outside the CDR3, taken from reference TRBV14 and TRBJ2-3): EAGVTQFPSHSVIEKGQTVTLRCDPISGHDNLYWYRRVMGKEIKFLLHFVKESKQDESGMPNNRFLAERTGGTYSTLKVQPAELEDSGVYFCASSQAPGVSTDTQYFGPGTRLTVL.

The DNA for the CDR3 is TGTGCCAGTAGTACTCGACAGGGCTTATACGAGCAGTACTTC. Its protein is CASSTRQGLYEQYF. V and J are TRBV19 and TRBJ2-7; 7 nucleotides line up with TRBD1. With V trimmed by 4 bases and J by 4 bases, 7 bases remained unmatched. The CDR3 has 14 residues. Germline CDR1 LNHDA, CDR2 SQIVND (reference sequence).

The rearrangement uses TRBV5-1 and TRBJ2-2; maybe TRBD2 (6 bases). V lost 0 bases to trimming and J lost 1 base, with 10 bases between them. This CDR3 contains 16 residues. CDR1 and CDR2 (germline): SGHRS, YFSETQ. The CDR3 loop reads CASSLDGLLNTGELFF. The CDR3 DNA reads as TGCGCCAGCAGCTTGGATGGACTACTGAACACCGGGGAGCTGTTTTTT.

The chain links TRBV18 to TRBJ2-7, with 10 bases matching TRBD1. Germline CDR1 reads KGHSH; CDR2 reads LQKENI. The V gene end was trimmed by 5 bases and the J gene end by 4 bases; junction bases not matched to a gene: 8. The CDR3 runs to 15 residues. CDR3 sequence (DNA): TGTGCCAGCTCAGGACCGGGACAGGGGATTTACGAGCAGTACTTC. It is translated as CASSGPGQGIYEQYF.

The chain recombines TRBV7-2 with TRBJ1-4; no clear D. This CDR3 spans 13 amino acids. Germline V gene data show CDR1 as SGHTA and CDR2 as FQGNSA. V shed 2 bases and J shed 7 bases, with 8 bases lying between them. The CDR3 nucleotides are TGTGCCAGCAGCTTACAGTTTCCTGAAAAACTGTTTTTT. This sequence encodes CASSLQFPEKLFF.

The gene calls are TRBV6-4 and TRBJ2-6; tentative D call: TRBD2 (5 bases). This CDR3 contains 19 residues. V lost 6 bases and J lost 2, with 23 bases in between. Germline values: CDR1 MRHNA, CDR2 SNTAGT. CDR3 loop: CASRESGVIKFAGANVLTF. The CDR3 DNA is TGTGCCAGCAGAGAATCCGGGGTAATTAAGTTCGCTGGGGCCAACGTCCTGACTTTC.

The rearrangement links TRBV29-1 to TRBJ1-2; maybe TRBD1 (6 bases). The V end was cut by 4 bases, the J end by 4 bases, with 13 bases between. The CDR3 extends over 13 amino acids. Germline V gene data show CDR1 as SQVTM and CDR2 as ANQGSEA. CDR3 amino acids: CSVVQGLGYGYTF. For the CDR3, the DNA is TGCAGCGTTGTACAGGGCCTCGGCTATGGCTACACCTTC.

The chain joins TRBV6-1 to TRBJ1-6, with 7 bases fitting TRBD1. CDR3 size: 15 residues. Trimming removed 6 bases from V and 2 bases from J; junction bases left unmatched: 4. Germline V CDR1 and CDR2: MNHNS, SASEGT. CDR3 nucleotide sequence: TGTGCCAGCAGACCCAGGGGGACCTATAATTCACCCCTCCACTTT. As protein: CASRPRGTYNSPLHF.

The chain links TRBV5-6 to TRBJ2-5; D ambiguous. V was shortened by 0 bases and J by 9 bases, with 9 bases between the two germline ends. CDR1 and CDR2 (germline): SGHDT, YYEEEE. The CDR3 is 12 residues long. The CDR3 spells CASSLAFSPQYF. CDR3 sequence (DNA): TGTGCCAGCAGCTTGGCCTTCTCCCCCCAGTACTTC. Filled out from reference TRBV5-6 and TRBJ2-5, the complete variable domain reads DAGVTQSPTHLIKTRGQQVTLRCSPKSGHDTVSWYQQALGQGPQFIFQYYEEEERQRGNFPDRFSGHQFPNYSSELNVNALLLGDSALYLCASSLAFSPQYFGPGTRLLVL.

This chain links TRBV6-5 with TRBJ1-3; tentatively, D is TRBD1 (6 bases). This CDR3 comprises 16 residues. Trimming removed 0 bases from V and 4 bases from J, with 13 bases in between. The germline V gene encodes CDR1 MNHEY and CDR2 SVGAGI. The CDR3 DNA is TGTGCCAGCAGTTACTCGATTACAGGGAACGGAAACACCATATATTTT. This codes for CASSYSITGNGNTIYF.